The clone carrying this T cell receptor beta chain has just a few counts. Method: immunoSEQ multiplex PCR; TCRdb's copy keeps in-frame clones and lacks some. The repertoire holds some 640,000 clones, with around 87% as singletons. The germline CDR1 and CDR2 sequences are SGHDN and FVKESK. The CDR3 has 14 amino acids. The germline V and J ends were trimmed by 1 base and 5 bases, with 12 bases remaining between them. This record belongs to a study of shared T cell receptors in the human thymus. Another study also made use of these data, one on human thymus T cells. Per that paper: Resections that were taken during corrective heart surgery supplied the thymus tissue. Gene usage (both V and J) appeared biased in thymic and blood repertoires. Among unrelated individuals, related research reported thymic repertoires that overlapped highly.

V and J are TRBV14 and TRBJ2-7; no reliable D call. Sequenced material: thymocytes. The TCR sequence derives from a boy in the first two years of life with a congenital heart defect. DNA for the CDR3: TGTGCCAGCAGCCAAGTTGGGCGTCGGAACGAGCAGTACTTC. It is translated as CASSQVGRRNEQYF.